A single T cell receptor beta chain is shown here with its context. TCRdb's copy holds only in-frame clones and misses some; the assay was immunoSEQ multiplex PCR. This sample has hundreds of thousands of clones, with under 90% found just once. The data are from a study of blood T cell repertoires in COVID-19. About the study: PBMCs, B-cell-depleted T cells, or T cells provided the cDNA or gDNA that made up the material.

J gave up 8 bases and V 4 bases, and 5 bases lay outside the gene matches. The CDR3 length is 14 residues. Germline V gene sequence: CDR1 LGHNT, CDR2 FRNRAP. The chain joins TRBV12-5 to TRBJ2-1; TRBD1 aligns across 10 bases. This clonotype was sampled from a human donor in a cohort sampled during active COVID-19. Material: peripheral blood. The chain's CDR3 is CASGWQDRGDEQFF. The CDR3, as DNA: TGTGCTAGTGGTTGGCAGGACAGGGGGGATGAGCAGTTCTTC.